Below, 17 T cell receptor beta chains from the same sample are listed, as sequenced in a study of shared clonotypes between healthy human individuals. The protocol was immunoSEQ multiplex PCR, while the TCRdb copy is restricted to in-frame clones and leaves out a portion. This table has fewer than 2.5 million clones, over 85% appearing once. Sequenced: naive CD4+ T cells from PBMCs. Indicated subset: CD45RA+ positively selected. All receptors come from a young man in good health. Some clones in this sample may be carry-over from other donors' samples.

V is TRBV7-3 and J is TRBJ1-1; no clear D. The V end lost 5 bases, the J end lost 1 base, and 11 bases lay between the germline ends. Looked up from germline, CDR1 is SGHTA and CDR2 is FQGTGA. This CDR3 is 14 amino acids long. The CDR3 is CASSRTPSNTEAFF. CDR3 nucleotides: TGTGCCAGCAGCCGGACCCCCTCGAACACTGAAGCTTTCTTT.

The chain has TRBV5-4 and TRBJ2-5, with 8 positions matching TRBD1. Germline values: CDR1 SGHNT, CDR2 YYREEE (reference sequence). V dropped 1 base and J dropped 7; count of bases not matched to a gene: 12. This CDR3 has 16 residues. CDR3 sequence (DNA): TGTGCCAGCAGCTTGTTCGGGCAGGGGGCGGTTGGGACCCAGTACTTC. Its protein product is CASSLFGQGAVGTQYF.

CDR3 sequence (DNA): TGTGCCAGCAACAGGGGAGAGACCCAGTACTTC. This gives the protein CASNRGETQYF. V and J are TRBV6-1 and TRBJ2-5; 7 nucleotides match TRBD1. J lost 4 bases, V lost 7 bases, and 0 bases had no gene match. This CDR3 spans 11 amino acids. Germline-derived CDR1 and CDR2 are MNHNS and SASEGT.

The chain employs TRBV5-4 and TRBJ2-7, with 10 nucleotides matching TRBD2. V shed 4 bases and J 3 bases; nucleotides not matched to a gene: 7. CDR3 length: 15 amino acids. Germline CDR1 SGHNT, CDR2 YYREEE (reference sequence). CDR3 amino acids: CASSPRTSGNYEQYF. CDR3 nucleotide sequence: TGTGCCAGCAGCCCTCGGACTAGCGGAAACTACGAGCAGTACTTC.

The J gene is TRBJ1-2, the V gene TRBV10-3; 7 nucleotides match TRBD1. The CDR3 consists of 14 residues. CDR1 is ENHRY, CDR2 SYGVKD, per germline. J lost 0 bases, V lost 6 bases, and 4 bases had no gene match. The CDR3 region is CAIRGTDTNYGYTF. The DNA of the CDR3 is TGTGCCATCAGGGGGACAGATACTAACTATGGCTACACCTTC.

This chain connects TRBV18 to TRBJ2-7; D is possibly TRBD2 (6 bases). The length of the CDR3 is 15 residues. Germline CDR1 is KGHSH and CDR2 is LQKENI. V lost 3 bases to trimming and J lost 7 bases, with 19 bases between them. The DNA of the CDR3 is TGTGCCAGCTCACCGTCGGGTGGGCGGGGACTGGAGCAGTACTTC. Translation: CASSPSGGRGLEQYF.

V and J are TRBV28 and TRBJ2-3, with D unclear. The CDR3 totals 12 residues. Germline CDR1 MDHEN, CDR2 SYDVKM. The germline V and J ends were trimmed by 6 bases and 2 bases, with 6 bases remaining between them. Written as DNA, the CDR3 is TGTGCCAGCAGGTTGACCACAGATACGCAGTATTTT. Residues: CASRLTTDTQYF. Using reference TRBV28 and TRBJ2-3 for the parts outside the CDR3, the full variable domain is DVKVTQSSRYLVKRTGEKVFLECVQDMDHENMFWYRQDPGLGLRLIYFSYDVKMKEKGDIPEGYSVSREKKERFSLILESASTNQTSMYLCASRLTTDTQYFGPGTRLTVL.

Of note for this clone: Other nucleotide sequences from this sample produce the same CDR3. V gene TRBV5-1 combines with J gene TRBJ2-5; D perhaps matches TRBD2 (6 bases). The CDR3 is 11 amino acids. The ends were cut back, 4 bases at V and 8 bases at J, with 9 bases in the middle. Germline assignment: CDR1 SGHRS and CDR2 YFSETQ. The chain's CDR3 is CASSLGTTQYF. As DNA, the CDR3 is TGCGCCAGCAGCCTCGGGACTACCCAGTACTTC.

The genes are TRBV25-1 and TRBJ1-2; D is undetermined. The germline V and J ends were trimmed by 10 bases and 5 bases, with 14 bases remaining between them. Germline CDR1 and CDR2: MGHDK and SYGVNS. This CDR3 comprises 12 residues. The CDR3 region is CATQTPTYGYTF. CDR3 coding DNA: TGTGCCACACAAACCCCGACGTATGGCTACACCTTC.

The DNA for the CDR3 is TGTGCCAGCAGTTTAGGTCGGGGGTTATCTTCCAAAAACATTCAGTACTTC. Protein sequence: CASSLGRGLSSKNIQYF. The gene calls are TRBV28 and TRBJ2-4; TRBD2 might be the D (6 bases). The germline gives CDR1 MDHEN, CDR2 SYDVKM. V dropped 2 bases and J dropped 2 bases, with 16 bases sitting between them. CDR3 size: 17 residues.

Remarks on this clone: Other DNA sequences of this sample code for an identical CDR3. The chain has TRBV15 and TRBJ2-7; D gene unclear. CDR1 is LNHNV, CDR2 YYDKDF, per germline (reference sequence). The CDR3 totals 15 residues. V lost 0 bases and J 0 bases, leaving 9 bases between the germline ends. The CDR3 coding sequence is TGTGCCACCAGCAGAGATCCCACGAGCTCCTACGAGCAGTACTTC. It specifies CATSRDPTSSYEQYF.

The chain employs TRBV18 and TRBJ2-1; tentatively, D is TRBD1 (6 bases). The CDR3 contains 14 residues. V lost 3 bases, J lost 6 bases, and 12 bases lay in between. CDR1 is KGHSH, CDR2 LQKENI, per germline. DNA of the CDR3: TGTGCCAGCTCACCCCTGTCAGGGGTCAATGAGCAGTTCTTC. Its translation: CASSPLSGVNEQFF.

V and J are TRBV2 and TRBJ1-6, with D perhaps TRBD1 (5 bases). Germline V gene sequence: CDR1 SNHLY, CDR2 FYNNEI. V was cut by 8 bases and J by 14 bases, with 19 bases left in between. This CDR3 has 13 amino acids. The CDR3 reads CASRPGPAAALHF. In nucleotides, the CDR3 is TGTGCCAGCCGACCGGGACCGGCAGCGGCCCTCCACTTT.

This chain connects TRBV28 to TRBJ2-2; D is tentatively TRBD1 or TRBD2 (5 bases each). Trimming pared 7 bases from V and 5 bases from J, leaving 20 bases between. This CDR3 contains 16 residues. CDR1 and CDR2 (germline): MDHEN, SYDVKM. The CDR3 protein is CASNARDGRRTGELFF. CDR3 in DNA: TGTGCCAGCAATGCCCGGGACGGCCGGCGGACCGGGGAGCTGTTTTTT.

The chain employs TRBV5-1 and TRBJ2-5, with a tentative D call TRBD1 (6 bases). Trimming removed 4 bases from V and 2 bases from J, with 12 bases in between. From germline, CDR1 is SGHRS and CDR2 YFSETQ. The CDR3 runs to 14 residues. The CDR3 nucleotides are TGCGCCAGCAGCACGGGTAGGGGGCAAGAGACCCAGTACTTC. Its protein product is CASSTGRGQETQYF.

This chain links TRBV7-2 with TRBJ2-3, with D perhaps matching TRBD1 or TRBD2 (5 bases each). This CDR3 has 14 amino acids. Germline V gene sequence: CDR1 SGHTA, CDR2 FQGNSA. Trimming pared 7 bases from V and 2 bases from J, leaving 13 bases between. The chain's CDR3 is CASIPGPYTDTQYF. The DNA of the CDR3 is TGTGCCAGCATCCCGGGACCTTACACAGATACGCAGTATTTT.

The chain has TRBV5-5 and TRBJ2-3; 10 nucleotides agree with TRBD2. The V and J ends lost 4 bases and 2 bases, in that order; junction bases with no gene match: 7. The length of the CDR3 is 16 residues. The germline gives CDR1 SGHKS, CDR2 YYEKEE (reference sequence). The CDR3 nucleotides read TGTGCCAGCAGCCATACCGGGACTAGCGCCACAGATACGCAGTATTTT. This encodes CASSHTGTSATDTQYF.